The T cell receptor (beta chain) described here comes from a study of blood T cell repertoires in COVID-19. Study context: The samples span acute and convalescent COVID-19 from the United States, Italy and Spain. PBMCs, B-cell-depleted T cells, or T cells provided the cDNA or gDNA that made up the material.

Profiling relied on immunoSEQ multiplex PCR, and the TCRdb table lists in-frame clones only, not all of them. The repertoire holds over 200,000 clones, with over 70% as singletons. The V end was cut by 0 bases, the J end by 3 bases, with 12 bases between. CDR1 MNHEY and CDR2 SVGEGT come from the germline V gene. The CDR3 is 16 residues long. The genes are TRBV6-2 or TRBV6-3 and TRBJ1-5, with D hard to call. The TCR originated in an elderly woman with acute or convalescent COVID-19. The sample comprised peripheral blood. The CDR3 coding sequence is TGTGCCAGCAGTTACTCGGGAGGGATGAACAATCAGCCCCAGCATTTT. It codes for CASSYSGGMNNQPQHF.